Sequencing of this T cell receptor (beta chain) was carried out in a study of blood T cell repertoires in COVID-19. Study background: COVID-19 samples collected from the United States, Italy and Spain covered acute and convalescent phases.

The V gene lost 6 bases and the J gene lost 6 bases, with 14 bases spanning the gap. Germline values: CDR1 SNHLY, CDR2 FYNNEI. CDR3 length: 14 amino acids. Generated by immunoSEQ multiplex PCR, the TCRdb table keeps only in-frame clones and is missing some. The profile shows 280,000 or so clones, 85% to 90% of them singletons. The count of this clone is one. The receptor comes from a woman aged 50 to 65 who had been exposed to COVID-19. The rearrangement links TRBV2 to TRBJ2-2, with D perhaps matching TRBD2 (6 bases). Sequencing input: PBMCs or T cells enriched from blood (not recorded which). The CDR3 reads CASRVLAESGELFF. The CDR3 region has the DNA TGTGCCAGCAGGGTATTAGCGGAGTCCGGGGAGCTGTTTTTT.